Below, 8 T cell receptor beta chains from the same sample are listed, as sequenced in a study of T-cell reconstitution after alpha-beta-depleted transplantation in children. Unique molecular identifiers featured in how the TCRbeta library was prepared. Using its own MiXCR run on the PCR reads, TCRdb lists one record per CDR3 protein. The repertoire has over 150,000 distinct CDR3 sequences, about 6% of them found once; the top ten carry 4.5% to 5.5%. This material consisted of PBMCs, taken before TCRalphabeta/CD19-depleted stem cell transplant. These receptors were obtained from a girl under three years old with combined immunodeficiency, due to receive a stem cell transplant.

This clonotype came up many times. V and J are TRBV28 and TRBJ1-5; perhaps TRBD1 as D (5 bases). Germline V gene data show CDR1 as MDHEN and CDR2 as SYDVKM. Trimming stripped 6 bases from V and 4 bases from J, with 13 bases between. CDR3 size: 14 residues. The CDR3 nucleotides read TGTGCCAGCAGCACCGGGACGAATAATCAGCCCCAGCATTTT. Translation: CASSTGTNNQPQHF.

The sample holds a few counts of this clonotype. The chain joins TRBV6-5 to TRBJ1-1; tentative D call: TRBD1 (5 bases). Germline V gene lookup returns CDR1 MNHEY and CDR2 SVGAGI. V was cut by 6 bases and J by 9 bases, with 14 bases left in between. The CDR3 length is 12 residues. CDR3 loop: CASSPAGTQAFF. The CDR3 nucleotides are TGTGCCAGCAGCCCCGCCGGGACCCAAGCTTTCTTT.

This clonotype was counted at least ten times. The rearrangement joins TRBV5-1 to TRBJ2-3, with 7 bases identical to TRBD2. The CDR3 length is 17 residues. From germline, CDR1 is SGHRS and CDR2 YFSETQ. V trimming: 4 bases; J trimming: 0 bases; junction bases outside the gene matches: 11. Written as DNA, the CDR3 is TGCGCCAGCAGCGGGAGGCCGGGAGGAGACAGCACAGATACGCAGTATTTT. Amino acid sequence: CASSGRPGGDSTDTQYF.

Points on this clonotype: This sequence may be a read error, since a much larger clone differs from it by one base. The chain recombines TRBV4-3 with TRBJ2-7; TRBD2 aligns across 9 bases. Germline CDR1 and CDR2: LGHNA and YSLEER. The CDR3 covers 16 residues. The CDR3 loop reads CVSSQESSGVSYEQYF. CDR3 nucleotide sequence: TGCGTCAGCAGCCAAGAGTCTAGCGGGGTTTCCTACGAGCAGTACTTC.

This clonotype was found many times. This rearrangement joins TRBV9 to TRBJ2-5; TRBD2 matches 7 bases. Per the germline V gene, CDR1 is SGDLS and CDR2 is YYNGEE. V lost 3 bases to trimming and J lost 3 bases; unmatched junction nucleotides: 5. The CDR3 contains 14 residues. The CDR3 here is CASSEGGSKETQYF. In DNA, the CDR3 is TGTGCCAGCAGCGAGGGAGGGAGCAAAGAGACCCAGTACTTC. Looking up the rest from reference TRBV9 and TRBJ2-5 gives the full variable domain: DSGVTQTPKHLITATGQRVTLRCSPRSGDLSVYWYQQSLDQGLQFLIQYYNGEERAKGNILERFSAQQFPDLHSELNLSSLELGDSALYFCASSEGGSKETQYFGPGTRLLVL.

This clonotype has a count of ten or more. The V call is TRBV12-3 or TRBV12-4, the J call TRBJ2-1, with TRBD1 identical over 8 bases. Unmatched junction bases numbered 8, after V lost 6 bases and J lost 4 bases. The CDR3 contains 15 residues. The CDR3 DNA follows: TGTGCCAGCAGCGACCAGGGGGCGTCGTACAATGAGCAGTTCTTC. This sequence encodes CASSDQGASYNEQFF.

This clonotype occurred many times. The chain combines TRBV6-2 or TRBV6-3 with TRBJ2-3, with D perhaps TRBD1 (5 bases). The CDR3 is 15 residues long. Germline V lookup: CDR1 MNHEY, CDR2 SVGEGT. V was clipped by 2 bases and J by 1 base, with 10 bases between them. The CDR3 spells CASSYRQQGTDTQYF. CDR3 nucleotide sequence: TGTGCCAGCAGTTACCGTCAACAGGGCACAGATACGCAGTATTTT.

This clonotype was observed at least ten times. A read error may account for a junction end that differs from germline. V is TRBV12-3 or TRBV12-4 and J is TRBJ2-1; D gene ambiguous. The length of the CDR3 is 14 residues. The CDR3 spells CASSLVSSYNEQFF. The DNA for the CDR3 is TGTGCCAGCAGCTTAGTGTCCTCCTACAATGAGCAGTTCTTC.